A selection of T cell receptor beta chains follows, all from one sample in a study of blood T cell repertoires in COVID-19. The repertoire was sequenced with immunoSEQ multiplex PCR; TCRdb's copy has only in-frame clones and lacks some. The table records about 250,000 clones, more than 65% of them present only once. The sample was peripheral blood. The receptors shown here come from a middle-aged man with active or convalescent COVID-19. Both conserved end residues are part of each CDR3. Fields, in order: J gene, clone size, V gene, D gene, CDR3 DNA, CDR3 protein. D genes are given only for firm matches. Expanded clones get a size class; other rows say once, few or many, or leave the size out.

J: TRBJ2-3
size: -
V: TRBV7-2
D: -
DNA: TGTGCCAGCACCGTGGCTAGCGCAGATACGCAGTATTTT
CDR3: CASTVASADTQYF

J: TRBJ2-1
size: once
V: TRBV7-9
D: TRBD1
DNA: TGTGCCAGCAGCTGGGGACAGAACAATGAGCAGTTCTTC
CDR3: CASSWGQNNEQFF

J: TRBJ1-3
size: -
V: TRBV6-5
D: -
DNA: TGTGCCAGCAGTTACTCGTCAGGTCTAGGAAACACCATATATTTT
CDR3: CASSYSSGLGNTIYF

J: TRBJ2-7
size: -
V: TRBV14
D: -
DNA: TGTGCCAGCAGCCGGATTGTGGGCCCATTTTACGAGCAGTACTTC
CDR3: CASSRIVGPFYEQYF

J: TRBJ2-3
size: -
V: TRBV27
D: TRBD2
DNA: TGTGCCAGCGGCCGTGGCGGGGGGGCGTCAGATACGCAGTATTTT
CDR3: CASGRGGGASDTQYF

J: TRBJ1-3
size: -
V: TRBV29-1
D: -
DNA: TGCAGCGTTGTATCTTCGGGGATGTGGAACACCATATATTTT
CDR3: CSVVSSGMWNTIYF

J: TRBJ2-3
size: -
V: TRBV4-2
D: TRBD2
DNA: TGTGCCAGCAGCCAAGTAGGCGGGGGGGCTGGCACAGATACGCAGTATTTT
CDR3: CASSQVGGGAGTDTQYF

J: TRBJ2-7
size: -
V: TRBV14
D: TRBD1
DNA: TGTGCCATCCCCCCGCCTACAGGGGCCTACGAGCAGTACTTC
CDR3: CAIPPPTGAYEQYF

J: TRBJ1-2
size: -
V: TRBV5-1
D: -
DNA: TGCGCCAGCGCCGGGGGGGCGTCGATTGGCTACACCTTC
CDR3: CASAGGASIGYTF

J: TRBJ1-1
size: -
V: TRBV5-5
D: TRBD1
DNA: TGTGCCAGCAGTCCAGACCAGGGGGCTTACACTGAAGCTTTCTTT
CDR3: CASSPDQGAYTEAFF

J: TRBJ2-5
size: -
V: TRBV18
D: -
DNA: TGTGCCAGCTCGCGGGACTGGGAGACCCAGTACTTC
CDR3: CASSRDWETQYF

J: TRBJ2-7
size: -
V: TRBV7-9
D: -
DNA: TGTGCCAGCAGCCGTGACGGAGGTTACTACGAGCAGTACTTC
CDR3: CASSRDGGYYEQYF

J: TRBJ1-4
size: -
V: TRBV7-9
D: -
DNA: TGTGCCAGCAGCTTAGTCCGGGACAACATAGGGACTAATGAAAAACTGTTTTTT
CDR3: CASSLVRDNIGTNEKLFF

J: TRBJ2-1
size: -
V: TRBV2
D: TRBD2
DNA: TGTGCCAGCGGGACTAACCGATACAATGAGCAGTTCTTC
CDR3: CASGTNRYNEQFF

J: TRBJ1-3
size: -
V: TRBV6-5
D: -
DNA: TGTGCCAGCAGTTACGGAGAGGGATTAGAAAACACCATATATTTT
CDR3: CASSYGEGLENTIYF

J: TRBJ2-2
size: -
V: TRBV7-8
D: -
DNA: TGTGCCAGCAGCCTCGGCGGGCCGAACACCGGGGAGCTGTTTTTT
CDR3: CASSLGGPNTGELFF

J: TRBJ1-5
size: -
V: TRBV7-2
D: -
DNA: TGTGCCAGCAGCCCCGGGTTGGGGGGTCAGCCCCAGCATTTT
CDR3: CASSPGLGGQPQHF

J: TRBJ2-5
size: -
V: TRBV10-3
D: -
DNA: TGTGCCATCAGTGAACACCTGAGGGGGTTTTCGTCACCGGTCCAAGAGACCCAGTACTTC
CDR3: CAISEHLRGFSSPVQETQYF

J: TRBJ2-7
size: once
V: TRBV5-8
D: TRBD1
DNA: TGTGCCAGCAGCTTGGTTGGGACAGACTTCTACGAGCAGTACTTC
CDR3: CASSLVGTDFYEQYF

J: TRBJ2-7
size: -
V: TRBV5-5
D: TRBD2
DNA: TGTGCCAGCAGCTTTACTAGCGGGGGGTCCTACGAGCAGTACTTC
CDR3: CASSFTSGGSYEQYF

J: TRBJ1-3
size: -
V: TRBV9
D: -
DNA: TGTGCCAGCAGTTTAGGAGGGTCTGGAAACACCATATATTTT
CDR3: CASSLGGSGNTIYF

J: TRBJ1-1
size: -
V: TRBV6-5
D: -
DNA: TGTGCCAGCAGGCTAACCGGCGGGAGAAACACTGAAGCTTTCTTT
CDR3: CASRLTGGRNTEAFF

J: TRBJ2-3
size: -
V: TRBV5-1
D: TRBD2
DNA: TGCGCCAGCAGCTTGCAGAACGGGGGACTAGCGGGCACAGATACGCAGTATTTT
CDR3: CASSLQNGGLAGTDTQYF

J: TRBJ2-7
size: once
V: TRBV19
D: -
DNA: TGTGCCAGTAGTATAGACCCCGGGTCCAACTACGAGCAGTACTTC
CDR3: CASSIDPGSNYEQYF

J: TRBJ2-6
size: -
V: TRBV18
D: TRBD1
DNA: TGTGCCAGCTCACCGGACAGGGGGACATCTACCTCTGGGGCCAACGTCCTGACTTTC
CDR3: CASSPDRGTSTSGANVLTF

J: TRBJ1-6
size: -
V: TRBV6-6
D: TRBD1
DNA: TGTGCCAGCAGTTACACCCCGGACAGGTTTAATTCACCCCTCCACTTT
CDR3: CASSYTPDRFNSPLHF

J: TRBJ1-6
size: once
V: TRBV5-1
D: -
DNA: TGCGCCAGCAGCTTGGTTAGCCCTTCACCCCTCCACTTT
CDR3: CASSLVSPSPLHF

J: TRBJ1-1
size: once
V: TRBV3-1/TRBV3-2
D: -
DNA: TGTGCCAGCAGTTCGGCCCGGGGCACTGAAGCTTTCTTT
CDR3: CASSSARGTEAFF

J: TRBJ2-1
size: -
V: TRBV2
D: TRBD2
DNA: TGTGCCAGCACTAGGCGGGGGGTCAATGAGCAGTTCTTC
CDR3: CASTRRGVNEQFF